This entry features one T cell receptor beta chain sequence. Its matching antigen is unknown. A read error may produce the germline difference seen at one junction end. The sequenced fragment ends 3 residues before the CDR3 boundary, so the rest is inferred from the germline J gene. The same CDR3 can be traced to other DNA sequences in this sample. This sample was included in a study of T cells in women clearing cervical HPV infection. The study, taken as a whole, reports: Associations may precede or follow infection; HPV-specific or memory T cells were not isolated. CIN3+ cases had significantly higher TCR richness than controls; evenness did not differ.

CDR3 length equals 15 residues. Germline CDR1 is SGHDT and CDR2 is YYEEEE. Genomic DNA, averaging approximately 1,200 ng per sample, yielded TCR beta CDR3 via immunoSEQ. The protocol was immunoSEQ multiplex PCR, while the TCRdb copy is restricted to in-frame clones and leaves out a portion. Its table records about 20,000 clones. This TCR derives from a woman between 18 and 70 years old with a cervical HPV16 infection that either progressed to CIN3+ or cleared (not recorded which). The J gene is TRBJ1-3, the V gene TRBV5-6; TRBD1 matches at 7 bases. Specimen: blood buffy coat. The CDR3 reads CASSSTGAEGNTIYF. The CDR3 bases that were read are TGTGCCAGCAGCTCCACAGGGGCAGAAGGAAACACA.